This T cell receptor beta chain was captured in a study of shared clonotypes between healthy human individuals. CDR3 length equals 15 residues. Germline values: CDR1 SGHNT, CDR2 YYREEE (reference sequence). V was trimmed by 7 bases and J by 4 bases, leaving 17 bases between them. TCRdb's copy holds only in-frame clones and misses some; the assay was immunoSEQ multiplex PCR. Of about 2.4 million clones listed, 85% to 95% were seen once; the top ten hold roughly 0.14%. The sequence was obtained from a young man in good health. The J gene is TRBJ1-4, the V gene TRBV5-4, with D possibly matching TRBD1 (6 bases). The source material was naive CD4+ T cells sorted from blood. Subset noted: CD45RA+ positively selected. CDR3 in DNA: TGTGCCAGCCTAAGACGGGGGGCTGGTAATGAAAAACTGTTTTTT. This codes for CASLRRGAGNEKLFF.